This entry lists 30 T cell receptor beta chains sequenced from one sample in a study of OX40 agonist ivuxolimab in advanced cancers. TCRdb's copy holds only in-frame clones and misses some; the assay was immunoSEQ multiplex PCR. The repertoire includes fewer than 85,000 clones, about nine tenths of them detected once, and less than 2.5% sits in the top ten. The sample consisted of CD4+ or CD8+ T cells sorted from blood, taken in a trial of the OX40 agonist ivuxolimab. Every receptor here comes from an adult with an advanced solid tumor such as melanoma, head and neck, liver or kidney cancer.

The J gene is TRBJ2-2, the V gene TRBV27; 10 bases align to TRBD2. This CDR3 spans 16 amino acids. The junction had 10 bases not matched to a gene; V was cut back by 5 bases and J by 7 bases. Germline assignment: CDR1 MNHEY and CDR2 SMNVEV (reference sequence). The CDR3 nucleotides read TGTGCCAGCAGTCCCCTGCTAGCGGGAGCCGGCGGGGAGCTGTTTTTT. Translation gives CASSPLLAGAGGELFF.

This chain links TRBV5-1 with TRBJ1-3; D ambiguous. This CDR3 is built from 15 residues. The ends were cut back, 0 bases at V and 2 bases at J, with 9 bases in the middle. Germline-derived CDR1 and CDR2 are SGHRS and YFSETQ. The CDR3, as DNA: TGCGCCAGCAGCTTGGCGGGCGGGACTGGAAACACCATATATTTT. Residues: CASSLAGGTGNTIYF.

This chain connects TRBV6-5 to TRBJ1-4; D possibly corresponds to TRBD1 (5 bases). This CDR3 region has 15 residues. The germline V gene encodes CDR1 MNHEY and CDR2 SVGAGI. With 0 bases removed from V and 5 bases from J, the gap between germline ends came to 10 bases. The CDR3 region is CASSYSVGANEKLFF. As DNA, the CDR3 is TGTGCCAGCAGTTACTCTGTAGGGGCCAATGAAAAACTGTTTTTT.

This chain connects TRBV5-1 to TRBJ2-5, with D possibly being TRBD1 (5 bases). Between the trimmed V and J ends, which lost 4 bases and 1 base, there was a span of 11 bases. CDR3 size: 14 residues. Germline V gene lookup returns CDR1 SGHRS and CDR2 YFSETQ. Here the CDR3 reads CASSQGRSQETQYF. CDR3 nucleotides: TGCGCCAGCAGCCAGGGTAGGAGCCAAGAGACCCAGTACTTC.

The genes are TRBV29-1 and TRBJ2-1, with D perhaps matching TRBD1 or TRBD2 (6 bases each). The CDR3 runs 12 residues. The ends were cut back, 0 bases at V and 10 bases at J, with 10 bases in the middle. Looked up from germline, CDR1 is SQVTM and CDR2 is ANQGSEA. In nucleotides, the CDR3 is TGCAGCGTTGAAGAACCGGGGGCAGAGCAGTTCTTC. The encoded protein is CSVEEPGAEQFF.

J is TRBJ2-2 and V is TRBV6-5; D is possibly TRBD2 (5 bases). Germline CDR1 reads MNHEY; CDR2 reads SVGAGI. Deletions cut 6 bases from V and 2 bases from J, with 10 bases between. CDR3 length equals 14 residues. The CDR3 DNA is TGTGCCAGCAGGAGGGATTATAACACCGGGGAGCTGTTTTTT. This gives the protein CASRRDYNTGELFF.

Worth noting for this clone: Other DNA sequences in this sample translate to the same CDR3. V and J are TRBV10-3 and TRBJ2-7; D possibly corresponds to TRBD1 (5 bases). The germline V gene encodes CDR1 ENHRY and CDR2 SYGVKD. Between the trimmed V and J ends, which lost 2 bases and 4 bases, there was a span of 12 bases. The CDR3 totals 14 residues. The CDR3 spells CAISEGQERYEQYF. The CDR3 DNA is TGTGCCATCAGTGAGGGACAAGAGAGGTACGAGCAGTACTTC.

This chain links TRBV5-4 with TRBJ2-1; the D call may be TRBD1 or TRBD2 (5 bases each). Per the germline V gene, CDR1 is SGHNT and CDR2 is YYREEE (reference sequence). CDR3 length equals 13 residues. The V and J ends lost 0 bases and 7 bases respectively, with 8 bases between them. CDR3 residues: CASSLVGGNEQFF. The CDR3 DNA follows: TGTGCCAGCAGCTTGGTTGGGGGAAATGAGCAGTTCTTC. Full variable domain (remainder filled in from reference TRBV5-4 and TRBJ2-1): ETGVTQSPTHLIKTRGQQVTLRCSSQSGHNTVSWYQQALGQGPQFIFQYYREEENGRGNFPPRFSGLQFPNYSSELNVNALELDDSALYLCASSLVGGNEQFFGPGTRLTVL.

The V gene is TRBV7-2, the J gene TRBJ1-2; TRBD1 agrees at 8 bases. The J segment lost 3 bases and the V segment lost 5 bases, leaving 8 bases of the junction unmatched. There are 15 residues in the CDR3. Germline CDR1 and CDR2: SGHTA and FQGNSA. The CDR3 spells CASSPDGTGYYGYTF. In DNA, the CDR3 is TGTGCCAGCAGCCCCGATGGGACAGGATACTATGGCTACACCTTC.

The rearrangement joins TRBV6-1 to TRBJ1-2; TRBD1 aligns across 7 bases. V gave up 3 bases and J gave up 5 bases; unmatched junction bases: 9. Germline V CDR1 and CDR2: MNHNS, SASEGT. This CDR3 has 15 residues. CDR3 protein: CASSEGTAYFYGYTF. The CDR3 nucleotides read TGTGCCAGCAGTGAGGGGACAGCCTACTTTTATGGCTACACCTTC.

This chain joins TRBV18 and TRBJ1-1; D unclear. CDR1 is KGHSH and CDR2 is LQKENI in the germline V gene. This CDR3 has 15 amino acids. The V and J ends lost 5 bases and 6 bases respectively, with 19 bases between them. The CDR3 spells CASSNDIGLRAEAFF. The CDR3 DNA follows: TGTGCCAGCTCAAATGACATAGGGCTAAGGGCTGAAGCTTTCTTT.

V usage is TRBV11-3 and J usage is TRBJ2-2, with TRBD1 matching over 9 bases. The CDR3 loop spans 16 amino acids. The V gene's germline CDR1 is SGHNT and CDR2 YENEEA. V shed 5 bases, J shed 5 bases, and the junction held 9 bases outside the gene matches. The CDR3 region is CASSPMGGQGTGELFF. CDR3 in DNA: TGTGCCAGCAGCCCGATGGGAGGACAGGGGACCGGGGAGCTGTTTTTT.

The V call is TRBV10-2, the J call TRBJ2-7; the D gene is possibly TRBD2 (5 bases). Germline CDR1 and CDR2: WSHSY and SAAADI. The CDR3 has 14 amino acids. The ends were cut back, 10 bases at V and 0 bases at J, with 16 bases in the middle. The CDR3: CATQNSGSSYEQYF. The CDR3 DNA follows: TGCGCCACCCAAAACTCGGGATCCTCCTACGAGCAGTACTTC.

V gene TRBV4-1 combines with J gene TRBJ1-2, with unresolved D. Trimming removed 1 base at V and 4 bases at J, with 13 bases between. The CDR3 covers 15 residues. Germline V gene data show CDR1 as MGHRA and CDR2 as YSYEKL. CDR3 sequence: CASSQVDPTTYGYTF. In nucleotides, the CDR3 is TGCGCCAGCAGCCAAGTGGACCCCACCACCTATGGCTACACCTTC.

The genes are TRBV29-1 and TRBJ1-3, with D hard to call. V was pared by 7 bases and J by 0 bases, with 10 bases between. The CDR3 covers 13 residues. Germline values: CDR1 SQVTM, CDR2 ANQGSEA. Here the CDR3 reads CSADSNSGNTIYF. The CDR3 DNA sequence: TGCAGCGCGGACTCGAACTCTGGAAACACCATATATTTT.

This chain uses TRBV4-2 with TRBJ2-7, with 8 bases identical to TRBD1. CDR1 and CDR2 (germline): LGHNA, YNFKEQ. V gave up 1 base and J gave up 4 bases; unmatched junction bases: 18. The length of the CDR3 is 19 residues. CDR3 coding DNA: TGTGCCAGCAGCCAAGGGACAGGGTCAAAAAAAAGCGAAGGATACGAGCAGTACTTC. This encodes CASSQGTGSKKSEGYEQYF.

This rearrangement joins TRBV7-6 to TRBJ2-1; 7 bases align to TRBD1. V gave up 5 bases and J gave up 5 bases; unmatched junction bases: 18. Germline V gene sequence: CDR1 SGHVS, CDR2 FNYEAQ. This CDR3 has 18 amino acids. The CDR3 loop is CASSHKTGQIVVDNEQFF. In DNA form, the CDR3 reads TGTGCCAGCAGCCATAAGACAGGGCAGATTGTGGTTGACAATGAGCAGTTCTTC. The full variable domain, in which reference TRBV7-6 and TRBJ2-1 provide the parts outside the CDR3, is GAGVSQSPRYKVTKRGQDVALRCDPISGHVSLYWYRQALGQGPEFLTYFNYEAQQDKSGLPNDRFSAERPEGSISTLTIQRTEQRDSAMYRCASSHKTGQIVVDNEQFFGPGTRLTVL.

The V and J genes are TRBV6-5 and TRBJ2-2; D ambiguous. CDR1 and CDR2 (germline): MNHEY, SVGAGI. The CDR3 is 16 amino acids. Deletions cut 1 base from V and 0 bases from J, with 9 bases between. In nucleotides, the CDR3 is TGTGCCAGCAGTTACTTGAGACCGCCGAACACCGGGGAGCTGTTTTTT. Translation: CASSYLRPPNTGELFF.

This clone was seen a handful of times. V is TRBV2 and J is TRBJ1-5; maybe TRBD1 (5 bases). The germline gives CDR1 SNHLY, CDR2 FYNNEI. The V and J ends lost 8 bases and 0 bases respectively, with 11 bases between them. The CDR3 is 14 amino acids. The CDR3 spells CASRTLISNQPQHF. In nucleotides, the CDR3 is TGTGCCAGCCGGACATTGATTAGCAATCAGCCCCAGCATTTT.

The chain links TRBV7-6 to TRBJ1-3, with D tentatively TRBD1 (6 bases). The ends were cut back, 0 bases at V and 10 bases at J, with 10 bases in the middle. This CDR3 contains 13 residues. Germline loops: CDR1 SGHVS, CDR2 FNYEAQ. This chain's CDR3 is CASSLAVDRTIYF. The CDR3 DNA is TGTGCCAGCAGCTTAGCCGTAGACAGGACCATATATTTT. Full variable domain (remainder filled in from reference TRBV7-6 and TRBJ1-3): GAGVSQSPRYKVTKRGQDVALRCDPISGHVSLYWYRQALGQGPEFLTYFNYEAQQDKSGLPNDRFSAERPEGSISTLTIQRTEQRDSAMYRCASSLAVDRTIYFGEGSWLTVV.

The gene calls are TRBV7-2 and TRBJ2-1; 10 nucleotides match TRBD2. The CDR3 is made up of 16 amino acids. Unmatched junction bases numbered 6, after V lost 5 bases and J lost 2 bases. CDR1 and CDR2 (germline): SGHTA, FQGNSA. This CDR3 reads CASSQTSGGAYNEQFF. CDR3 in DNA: TGTGCCAGCAGCCAAACCAGCGGGGGGGCCTACAATGAGCAGTTCTTC.

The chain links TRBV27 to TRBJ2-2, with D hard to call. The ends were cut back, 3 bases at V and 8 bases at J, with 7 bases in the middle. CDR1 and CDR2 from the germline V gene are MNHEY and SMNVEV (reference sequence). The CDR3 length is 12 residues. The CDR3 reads CASSFRLGELFF. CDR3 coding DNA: TGTGCCAGCAGTTTTCGTCTGGGGGAGCTGTTTTTT.

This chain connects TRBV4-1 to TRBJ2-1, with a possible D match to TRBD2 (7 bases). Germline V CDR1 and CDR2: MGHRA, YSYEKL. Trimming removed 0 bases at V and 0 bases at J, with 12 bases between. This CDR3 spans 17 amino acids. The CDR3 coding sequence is TGCGCCAGCAGCCAAGATAGGGGGGGGAGCTCCTACAATGAGCAGTTCTTC. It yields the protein CASSQDRGGSSYNEQFF.

The CDR3 protein is CASRGFSTDTQYF. The CDR3 region has the DNA TGTGCCAGCAGAGGTTTTAGCACAGATACGCAGTATTTT. This sequence joins TRBV11-2 and TRBJ2-3; D is ambiguous. CDR1 and CDR2 from the germline V gene are SGHAT and FQNNGV. V gave up 6 bases and J gave up 0 bases, with 7 bases separating them. CDR3 length: 13 amino acids. Complete variable domain (other parts from reference TRBV11-2 and TRBJ2-3): EAGVAQSPRYKIIEKRQSVAFWCNPISGHATLYWYQQILGQGPKLLIQFQNNGVVDDSQLPKDRFSAERLKGVDSTLKIQPAKLEDSAVYLCASRGFSTDTQYFGPGTRLTVL.

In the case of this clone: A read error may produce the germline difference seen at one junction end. The CDR3 protein is CASTLRGDSSYEQYF. The DNA for the CDR3 is TGTGCCAGCACCTTACGGGGGGACAGCTCCTACGAGCAGTACTTC. The rearrangement joins TRBV11-2 to TRBJ2-7, with D perhaps assigned TRBD1 or TRBD2 (7 bases each). Germline lookup yields CDR1 SGHAT and CDR2 FQNNGV. The CDR3 consists of 15 residues. Complete variable domain (other parts from reference TRBV11-2 and TRBJ2-7): EAGVAQSPRYKIIEKRQSVAFWCNPISGHATLYWYQQILGQGPKLLIQFQNNGVVDDSQLPKDRFSAERLKGVDSTLKIQPAKLEDSAVYLCASTLRGDSSYEQYFGPGTRLTVT.

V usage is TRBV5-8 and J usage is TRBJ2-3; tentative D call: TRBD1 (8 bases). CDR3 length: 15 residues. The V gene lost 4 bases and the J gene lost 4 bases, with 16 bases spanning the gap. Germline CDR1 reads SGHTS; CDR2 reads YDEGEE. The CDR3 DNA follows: TGTGCCAGCAGCGGGAGGGACAGGACGTCAGATACGCAGTATTTT. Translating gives CASSGRDRTSDTQYF.

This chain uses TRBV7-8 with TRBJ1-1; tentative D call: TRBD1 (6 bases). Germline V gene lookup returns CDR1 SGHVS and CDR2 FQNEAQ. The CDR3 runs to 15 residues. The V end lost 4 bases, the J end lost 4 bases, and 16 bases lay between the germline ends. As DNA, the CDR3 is TGTGCCAGCAGCTCCAGGACAGCGACTGTCACTGAAGCTTTCTTT. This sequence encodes CASSSRTATVTEAFF.

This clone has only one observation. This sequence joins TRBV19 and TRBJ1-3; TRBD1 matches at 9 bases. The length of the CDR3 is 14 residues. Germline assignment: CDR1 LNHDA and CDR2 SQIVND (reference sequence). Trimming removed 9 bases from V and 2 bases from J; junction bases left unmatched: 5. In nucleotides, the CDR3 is TGTGCCAGGGACAGGGGCCACCCTGGAAACACCATATATTTT. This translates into CARDRGHPGNTIYF.

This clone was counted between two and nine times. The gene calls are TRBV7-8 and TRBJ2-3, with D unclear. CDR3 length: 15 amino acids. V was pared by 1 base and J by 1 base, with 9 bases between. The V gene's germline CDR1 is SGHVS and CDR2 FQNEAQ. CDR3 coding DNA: TGTGCCAGCAGCTTAGGTCTGCAAGGCACAGATACGCAGTATTTT. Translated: CASSLGLQGTDTQYF.

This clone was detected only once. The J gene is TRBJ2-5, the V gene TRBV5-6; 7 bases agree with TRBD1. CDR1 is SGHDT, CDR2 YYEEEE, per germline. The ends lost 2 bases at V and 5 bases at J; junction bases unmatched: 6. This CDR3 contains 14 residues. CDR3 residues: CASSFQTGLETQYF. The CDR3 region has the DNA TGTGCCAGCAGCTTTCAGACAGGGCTGGAGACCCAGTACTTC.